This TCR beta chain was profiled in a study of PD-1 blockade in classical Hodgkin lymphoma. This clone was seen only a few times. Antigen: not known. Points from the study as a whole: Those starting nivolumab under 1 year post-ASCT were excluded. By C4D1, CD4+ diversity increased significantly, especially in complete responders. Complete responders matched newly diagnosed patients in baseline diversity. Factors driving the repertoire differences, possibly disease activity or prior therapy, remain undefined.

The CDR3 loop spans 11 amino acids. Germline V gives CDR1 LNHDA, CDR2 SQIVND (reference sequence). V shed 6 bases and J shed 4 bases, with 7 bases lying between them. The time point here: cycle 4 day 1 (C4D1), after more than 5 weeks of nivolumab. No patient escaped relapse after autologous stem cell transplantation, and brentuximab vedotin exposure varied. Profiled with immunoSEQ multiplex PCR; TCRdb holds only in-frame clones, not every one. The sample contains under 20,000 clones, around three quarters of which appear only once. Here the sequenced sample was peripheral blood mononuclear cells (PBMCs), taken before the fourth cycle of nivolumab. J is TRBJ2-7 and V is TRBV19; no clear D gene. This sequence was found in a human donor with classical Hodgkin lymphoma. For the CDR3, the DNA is TGTGCCAGTAGCCAGGATTACGAGCAGTACTTC. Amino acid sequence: CASSQDYEQYF.